The sequence of this TCR beta chain was determined in a study of T-cell reconstitution after alpha-beta-depleted transplantation in children. This clonotype was recorded at least ten times. Its antigen is not known. Study results and caveats: Surviving recipient T cells and intrathymic progenitors accounted for some patients' high TCRbeta diversity at day 60.

Library preparation (for TCRbeta) was performed with unique molecular identifiers. Each CDR3 protein is one row after TCRdb ran MiXCR on the PCR reads. The data contain 670,000 or so distinct CDR3 sequences, 13% of them seen just once; the ten biggest clones take up roughly 0.84%. Germline values: CDR1 SGHVS, CDR2 FQNEAQ. V lost 5 bases, J lost 4 bases, and 9 bases lay in between. There are 12 residues in the CDR3. The V and J genes are TRBV7-8 and TRBJ2-7; D is undetermined. Sequenced here: PBMCs, sampled before TCRalphabeta/CD19-depleted stem cell transplant. This receptor was identified in a girl aged 2 to 10 with congenital amegakaryocytic thrombocytopenia, due to receive a stem cell transplant. The CDR3 reads CASSARIYEQYF. The CDR3 coding sequence is TGTGCCAGCAGCGCCAGAATTTACGAGCAGTACTTC. The complete variable domain, with remaining parts taken from reference TRBV7-8 and TRBJ2-7, reads GAGVSQSPRYKVAKRGQDVALRCDPISGHVSLFWYQQALGQGPEFLTYFQNEAQLDKSGLPSDRFFAERPEGSVSTLKIQRTQQEDSAVYLCASSARIYEQYFGPGTRLTVT.